This TCR beta chain was captured by sequencing in a study of patients and donors after allogeneic stem cell transplantation. Losses at the gene ends were 5 bases for V and 0 bases for J; bases not matched to a gene: 3. This CDR3 is built from 15 residues. Germline V gives CDR1 SGHKS, CDR2 YYEKEE (reference sequence). This clonotype was seen only a few times. TCRdb called the RT-PCR reads again in MiXCR, with one record for every CDR3 protein. This sample carries fewer than 500,000 distinct CDR3 sequences, 16% of them seen once, and the ten largest clones take less than 8%. The TCR originated in a human donor who was either an allogeneic HSCT recipient or a stem cell or donor lymphocyte infusion donor (not recorded which). It is not recorded whose cells these are; they may come from a transplant donor. Sequences were obtained from blood, either unsorted or a sorted T cell fraction (not recorded which). The chain is built from TRBV5-5 and TRBJ2-3; the match to TRBD2 covers 10 bases. As DNA, the CDR3 is TGTGCCAGCAGAGCGACTAGCGGGAGCACAGATACGCAGTATTTT. This gives the protein CASRATSGSTDTQYF.